Listed below are T cell receptor beta chains from one sample, sequenced in a study of blood T cell repertoires in COVID-19. The assay was immunoSEQ multiplex PCR, and TCRdb's table has in-frame clones only and misses some. Counted here are 200,000 to 300,000 clones, 82% occurring once; the ten biggest clones make up about an eighth. Sequencing was performed on peripheral blood. All receptors derive from a woman aged 55-69 years with active or convalescent COVID-19. Each CDR3 is given with its conserved first and last residue. Fields, in order: J gene, D gene, V gene, CDR3 length, clone size, CDR3 protein, CDR3 DNA. D genes are given only for firm matches. The listing skips clone size in some rows; elsewhere it reads once, few, many or a size class.

TRBJ2-7	TRBD1	TRBV5-1	15	-	CASSLDGQGHYEQYF	TGCGCCAGCAGCTTGGACGGACAGGGGCACTACGAGCAGTACTTC
TRBJ2-3	TRBD2	TRBV7-2	15	-	CASSTRLAPTDTQYF	TGTGCCAGCAGCACCAGACTAGCCCCCACAGATACGCAGTATTTT
TRBJ1-2	TRBD1	TRBV27	14	-	CASSPRQGAGGYTF	TGTGCCAGCAGTCCTCGACAGGGGGCGGGCGGCTACACCTTC
TRBJ2-2	-	TRBV9	15	-	CASSVFATNTGELFF	TGTGCCAGCAGCGTTTTTGCGACGAACACCGGGGAGCTGTTTTTT
TRBJ2-7	TRBD1	TRBV29-1	14	-	CSVWPGQGSYEQYF	TGCAGCGTGTGGCCGGGACAGGGCTCCTACGAGCAGTACTTC
TRBJ2-3	TRBD2	TRBV6-2/TRBV6-3	15	-	CASSYRAGAVDTQYF	TGTGCCAGCAGTTACAGAGCGGGGGCGGTAGATACGCAGTATTTT
TRBJ1-1	TRBD1	TRBV5-1	15	many	CASTQQGELNTEAFF	TGCGCCAGCACCCAACAGGGGGAATTGAACACTGAAGCTTTCTTT
TRBJ1-2	-	TRBV30	11	-	CAWTGFYGYTF	TGTGCCTGGACAGGATTCTATGGCTACACCTTC
TRBJ1-1	TRBD1	TRBV5-1	14	-	CASSSGQGATEAFF	TGCGCCAGCAGCTCGGGACAGGGCGCTACTGAAGCTTTCTTT
TRBJ2-2	TRBD1	TRBV5-4	15	-	CASSPGQGRTGELFF	TGTGCCAGCAGCCCCGGACAGGGGCGTACCGGGGAGCTGTTTTTT
TRBJ1-4	-	TRBV19	14	-	CASNDAGRNEKLFF	TGTGCCAGTAATGATGCAGGGCGTAATGAAAAACTGTTTTTT
TRBJ2-3	TRBD2	TRBV2	13	-	CASRSLAADTQYF	TGTGCCAGCAGGTCGCTAGCGGCAGATACGCAGTATTTT
TRBJ2-1	TRBD2	TRBV5-1	18	-	CASSLSASGGSIHGEQFF	TGCGCCAGCAGCTTGTCGGCTAGCGGAGGAAGCATACATGGTGAGCAGTTCTTC
TRBJ1-2	TRBD1	TRBV7-2	15	-	CASSFSGTGNYGYTF	TGTGCCAGCAGCTTCTCCGGGACAGGGAACTATGGCTACACCTTC
TRBJ1-4	-	TRBV30	13	-	CAWSLGANEKLFF	TGTGCCTGGAGCCTAGGAGCTAATGAAAAACTGTTTTTT
TRBJ1-3	-	TRBV19	14	-	CASSRQYSGNTIYF	TGTGCCAGTAGTAGACAGTACTCTGGAAACACCATATATTTT
TRBJ1-2	-	TRBV4-1	14	once	CASSQEIRVYGYTF	TGCGCCAGCAGCCAAGAAATCAGGGTCTATGGCTACACCTTC
TRBJ2-2	-	TRBV25-1	14	-	CASGRGPNTGELFF	TGTGCCAGCGGTCGTGGGCCCAACACCGGGGAGCTGTTTTTT
TRBJ2-7	-	TRBV15	14	-	CATSLDQGSYEQYF	TGTGCCACCAGCCTAGACCAGGGTTCCTACGAGCAGTACTTC
TRBJ1-6	-	TRBV25-1	13	few	CASSELRNSPLHF	TGTGCCAGCAGTGAATTGCGGAATTCACCCCTCCACTTT
TRBJ2-7	-	TRBV18	16	-	CASSPDRSSSPYEQYF	TGTGCCAGCTCGCCAGACAGGTCCAGCTCCCCCTACGAGCAGTACTTC
TRBJ1-4	-	TRBV10-2	12	once	CASTEKTGKLFF	TGCGCCAGCACTGAAAAAACAGGGAAACTGTTTTTT
TRBJ1-2	-	TRBV18	19	-	CASSPYGAPGPSANYGYTF	TGTGCCAGCTCACCCTACGGAGCTCCAGGGCCCTCGGCTAACTATGGCTACACCTTC
TRBJ1-1	-	TRBV30	11	-	CAWGVGQRAFF	TGTGCCTGGGGGGTTGGACAGAGAGCTTTCTTT